This entry lists 25 T cell receptor beta chains sequenced from one sample in a study of T cells after yellow fever vaccination (dated by TCRdb to about 2019). The receptor library was made with 5' RACE. The run used an Illumina NovaSeq 6000. TCRdb cleaned the public reads at Q25 with fastp, built clones with MiXCR and kept in-frame beta chains. Each entry merges the rows of one CDR3 protein and shows their most common DNA and genes. The sample table contains about 99,000 distinct CDR3 sequences; only one count was recorded for roughly 5.8% of them. The ten largest clones add up to roughly 41% of the sample. Sample treatment or condition, as interpreted from the label and publication: live attenuated yellow fever vaccine strain. This material consisted of CD8+ T cells sorted from PBMCs, taken 10 days after the yellow fever booster vaccination. The receptors shown here come from a man in his late teens or twenties who received the YFV17D yellow fever vaccine.

This clonotype was observed a handful of times. The chain links TRBV6-6 to TRBJ1-5; 7 bases align to TRBD1. The trim removed 10 bases at V and 5 bases at J, leaving 11 bases unmatched. Germline V CDR1 and CDR2: MNHNY, SVGAGI (reference sequence). This CDR3 is built from 14 residues. The CDR3 nucleotides are TGTGCCACGCTGTTCACAGGGGCTGATCAGCCCCAGCATTTT. Amino acid sequence: CATLFTGADQPQHF.

This clonotype turned up a few times. A junction boundary mismatches the germline segment, possibly from a read error. The J gene is TRBJ1-6, the V gene TRBV20-1; no clear D. CDR3 length equals 11 residues. Germline V gives CDR1 DFQATT, CDR2 SNEGSKA (reference sequence). The chain's CDR3 is CSAPDRDHHFF. CDR3 sequence (DNA): TGCAGTGCCCCGGACCGAGATCACCATTTTTTT.

This clonotype was seen ten or more times. The V call is TRBV12-3 or TRBV12-4, the J call TRBJ2-3; TRBD1 is a possible D gene (6 bases). The CDR3 length is 14 residues. Between the trimmed V and J ends, which lost 3 bases and 1 base, there was a span of 8 bases. CDR3 in amino acids: CASSLAGGTDTQYF. In DNA form, the CDR3 reads TGTGCCAGCAGTTTGGCAGGGGGCACAGATACGCAGTATTTT.

V is TRBV7-2 and J is TRBJ2-7, with 7 bases lining up with TRBD1. Losses at the gene ends were 5 bases for V and 2 bases for J; bases not matched to a gene: 6. Germline lookup yields CDR1 SGHTA and CDR2 FQGNSA. The CDR3 has 14 amino acids. In DNA form, the CDR3 reads TGTGCCAGCAGCACACGACAGGGCGCCTACGAGCAGTACTTC. It codes for CASSTRQGAYEQYF.

The chain carries TRBV6-6 and TRBJ2-5; no reliable D call. There are 14 residues in the CDR3. V lost 6 bases and J lost 0, with 11 bases in between. Per the germline V gene, CDR1 is MNHNY and CDR2 is SVGAGI (reference sequence). The CDR3 DNA reads TGTGCCAGCAGCCGTGGACGAAACCAAGAGACCCAGTACTTC. This translates into CASSRGRNQETQYF.

This clonotype was seen at least ten times. The chain uses TRBV4-1 and TRBJ2-7, with D perhaps being TRBD1 or TRBD2 (5 bases each). The CDR3 totals 16 residues. The germline V and J ends were trimmed by 4 bases and 0 bases, with 16 bases remaining between them. In germline, CDR1 is MGHRA, CDR2 YSYEKL. The CDR3 is CASSPYEGSSSYEQYF. The CDR3 nucleotides read TGCGCCAGCAGCCCTTACGAGGGGAGTAGCTCCTACGAGCAGTACTTC.

This clonotype was observed at least ten times. V gene TRBV6-6 combines with J gene TRBJ2-5; D is perhaps TRBD2 (7 bases). The V gene lost 7 bases and the J gene lost 5 bases, with 20 bases spanning the gap. The CDR3 length is 15 residues. CDR1 is MNHNY, CDR2 SVGAGI, per germline (reference sequence). CDR3 residues: CASTQLPRGGETQYF. DNA for the CDR3: TGTGCCAGCACTCAGCTCCCTAGGGGGGGGGAGACCCAGTACTTC.

This clonotype showed up many times. V gene TRBV10-3 combines with J gene TRBJ2-2; the match to TRBD2 covers 11 bases. J gave up 4 bases and V 0 bases, and 13 bases lay outside the gene matches. The length of the CDR3 is 20 residues. Germline CDR1 reads ENHRY; CDR2 reads SYGVKD. The CDR3 DNA sequence: TGTGCCATCAGTGAGTCGAGACTAGCGGGATCCATCGTGGGCACCGGGGAGCTGTTTTTT. Translated: CAISESRLAGSIVGTGELFF.

The V call is TRBV4-1, the J call TRBJ2-5; 8 bases are a match to TRBD1. Germline V gives CDR1 MGHRA, CDR2 YSYEKL. Trimming took 1 base from V and 5 from J; bases not matched to a gene: 6. This CDR3 has 15 residues. The CDR3 region is CASSQGRGQVETQYF. CDR3 DNA sequence: TGCGCCAGCAGCCAAGGCAGGGGGCAAGTGGAGACCCAGTACTTC.

The chain has TRBV5-5 and TRBJ2-5; 7 nucleotides agree with TRBD2. The germline V gene encodes CDR1 SGHKS and CDR2 YYEKEE (reference sequence). The CDR3 runs 16 residues. V shed 5 bases, J shed 0 bases, and the junction held 10 bases outside the gene matches. The CDR3 is CASRYHGGNNQETQYF. The CDR3 DNA sequence: TGTGCCAGCAGGTACCACGGGGGGAACAACCAAGAGACCCAGTACTTC.

The V gene is TRBV28, the J gene TRBJ2-5; D is possibly TRBD1 or TRBD2 (6 bases each). Germline CDR1 is MDHEN and CDR2 is SYDVKM. Trimming took 7 bases from V and 4 from J, leaving 16 bases between them. This CDR3 region has 14 residues. CDR3 in DNA: TGTGCCAGCACCCCCCGGGGGCCTTCAGAGACCCAGTACTTC. Protein: CASTPRGPSETQYF.

This clonotype has ten or more counts. The V call is TRBV27, the J call TRBJ2-1; D may be TRBD2 (6 bases). The CDR3 extends over 14 amino acids. V was trimmed by 1 base and J by 10 bases, leaving 14 bases between them. CDR1 is MNHEY and CDR2 is SMNVEV in the germline V gene (reference sequence). The CDR3 DNA follows: TGTGCCAGCAGTTTATTACTCCCGGGGGTCGAGCAGTTCTTC. Its translation: CASSLLLPGVEQFF.

This clonotype occurred a few times. V usage is TRBV5-1 and J usage is TRBJ2-7; 7 bases are a match to TRBD1. CDR1 and CDR2 (germline): SGHRS, YFSETQ. CDR3 length: 15 residues. J was trimmed by 0 bases and V by 2 bases; bases with no gene match: 5. CDR3 sequence (DNA): TGCGCCAGCAGCTTTACTACAGGGGTCTCCTACGAGCAGTACTTC. Protein sequence: CASSFTTGVSYEQYF.

This clonotype was detected ten times or more. J is TRBJ2-7 and V is TRBV12-3 or TRBV12-4; 8 bases are shared with TRBD2. The CDR3 totals 14 residues. V dropped 6 bases and J dropped 0; count of bases not matched to a gene: 4. In nucleotides, the CDR3 is TGTGCCAGCAGCCTTACTAGCGGCTCCTACGAGCAGTACTTC. Translation: CASSLTSGSYEQYF.

The rearrangement joins TRBV20-1 to TRBJ1-5; no definite D call. The germline V gene encodes CDR1 DFQATT and CDR2 SNEGSKA (reference sequence). Trimming removed 0 bases from V and 4 bases from J, with 19 bases in between. This CDR3 is 17 amino acids long. CDR3 in amino acids: CSARDPLATSKNQPQHF. CDR3 nucleotides: TGCAGTGCTAGAGATCCCCTCGCGACAAGCAAAAATCAGCCCCAGCATTTT.

There are a few counts of this clonotype. This rearrangement joins TRBV4-3 to TRBJ1-3; possible D gene TRBD1, 5 bases. V lost 2 bases, J lost 0 bases, and 14 bases lay in between. Germline V gives CDR1 LGHNA, CDR2 YSLEER. CDR3 length: 17 amino acids. The CDR3 DNA is TGCGCCAGCAGCCAACATGGGACCCACATCTCTGGAAACACCATATATTTT. It codes for CASSQHGTHISGNTIYF.

This clonotype was observed a few times. V gene TRBV12-3 or TRBV12-4 combines with J gene TRBJ1-4; a possible D gene is TRBD1 (6 bases). V was shortened by 7 bases and J by 8 bases, with 17 bases between the two germline ends. This CDR3 is 14 amino acids long. The CDR3 bases are TGTGCCAGCACTAGCCGTGACAGGAACGAAAAACTGTTTTTT. Its protein is CASTSRDRNEKLFF.

The chain's CDR3 is CASSPLGLAVGEQYF. The CDR3 region has the DNA TGTGCCAGTAGTCCATTGGGACTAGCGGTGGGCGAGCAGTACTTC. This chain connects TRBV19 to TRBJ2-7; 11 nucleotides align to TRBD2. Germline CDR1 is LNHDA and CDR2 is SQIVND (reference sequence). This CDR3 contains 15 residues. J lost 6 bases, V lost 5 bases, and 9 bases had no gene match.

This clonotype was seen at least ten times. The gene calls are TRBV14 and TRBJ2-3; D is perhaps TRBD1 (6 bases). The CDR3 has 15 residues. Germline CDR1 SGHDN, CDR2 FVKESK. V lost 3 bases, J lost 5 bases, and 15 bases lay in between. CDR3 coding DNA: TGTGCCAGCAGCCACACAGGGCTCCGACTAGATACGCAGTATTTT. Translating gives CASSHTGLRLDTQYF.

This rearrangement joins TRBV7-9 to TRBJ2-1; TRBD1 matches 8 bases. The germline CDR1 and CDR2 sequences are SEHNR and FQNEAQ (reference sequence). CDR3 size: 15 residues. Trimming cost V 4 bases and J 7 bases; bases outside gene matches: 9. This CDR3 reads CASSSYRDRQNEQFF. The CDR3 DNA is TGTGCCAGCAGCTCCTACCGGGACAGGCAGAATGAGCAGTTCTTC.

This sequence joins TRBV5-1 and TRBJ2-1, with D possibly being TRBD1 (6 bases). From germline, CDR1 is SGHRS and CDR2 YFSETQ. Trimming took 1 base from V and 7 from J, leaving 21 bases between them. The CDR3 runs to 17 residues. CDR3 bases: TGCGCCAGCAGCTTGTCCTCGACAGGTACCTTCCGGAATGAGCAGTTCTTC. Translating gives CASSLSSTGTFRNEQFF.

The chain couples TRBV11-2 to TRBJ2-7, with 11 bases aligning to TRBD1. This CDR3 comprises 14 residues. Germline lookup yields CDR1 SGHAT and CDR2 FQNNGV. The junction had 5 bases not matched to a gene; V was cut back by 7 bases and J by 3 bases. The CDR3 loop is CASTGGTGGYEQYF. For the CDR3, the DNA is TGTGCCAGCACAGGGGGGACAGGGGGCTACGAGCAGTACTTC.

This clonotype was found many times. The chain combines TRBV19 with TRBJ2-5; 7 bases agree with TRBD1. CDR3 length: 15 residues. Germline-derived CDR1 and CDR2 are LNHDA and SQIVND (reference sequence). The V gene end was trimmed by 5 bases and the J gene end by 5 bases; junction bases not matched to a gene: 11. The DNA of the CDR3 is TGTGCCAGTAGTCTACACAGGGGACGAGCGGAGACCCAGTACTTC. Translating gives CASSLHRGRAETQYF.

There are a few counts of this clonotype. V is TRBV3-1 and J is TRBJ1-6; D uncertain. The germline gives CDR1 LGHDT, CDR2 YNNKEL (reference sequence). This CDR3 has 16 residues. Trimming took 0 bases from V and 12 from J, leaving 18 bases between them. CDR3 loop: CASSQDRVRGVGPLHF. DNA for the CDR3: TGTGCCAGCAGCCAAGATCGAGTTCGGGGAGTAGGACCCCTCCACTTT.

The chain links TRBV6-2 or TRBV6-3 to TRBJ1-1, with D possibly matching TRBD1 (5 bases). V was cut by 6 bases and J by 4 bases, with 15 bases left in between. The CDR3 contains 14 residues. In germline, CDR1 is MNHEY, CDR2 SVGEGT. CDR3 in DNA: TGTGCCAGCAGGGACGGCAGGGTCGGCACTGAAGCTTTCTTT. Encoded protein: CASRDGRVGTEAFF.